Shown below are 25 T cell receptor beta chains from a single sample sequenced in a study of blood T cell repertoires in COVID-19. The protocol was immunoSEQ multiplex PCR, while the TCRdb copy is restricted to in-frame clones and leaves out a portion. The top ten hold 6.2% of the sample, which has 180,000 or so clones, around 85% seen once. The specimen sequenced was PBMCs or T cells enriched from blood (not recorded which). The receptors stem from a man aged 35 to 55 who had recovered from COVID-19.

The chain joins TRBV2 to TRBJ1-1; no firm D call. The ends were cut back, 3 bases at V and 9 bases at J, with 11 bases in the middle. The CDR3 is made up of 12 amino acids. Germline V gene sequence: CDR1 SNHLY, CDR2 FYNNEI. CDR3: CASSDGGLKAFF. CDR3 nucleotide sequence: TGTGCCAGCAGTGATGGAGGCCTGAAAGCTTTCTTT.

The chain links TRBV24-1 to TRBJ1-2; 7 nucleotides match TRBD1. Germline values: CDR1 KGHDR, CDR2 SFDVKD. The CDR3 spans 14 residues. Trimming at V came to 3 bases and at J to 8 bases, leaving 8 bases not matched to a gene. CDR3 bases: TGTGCCACCAGTGATCCCGACAGGGAATGGGGCTACACCTTC. Encoded protein: CATSDPDREWGYTF.

V is TRBV9 and J is TRBJ2-3; possible D gene TRBD2, 6 bases. The CDR3 covers 16 residues. Germline V CDR1 and CDR2: SGDLS, YYNGEE. V lost 7 bases to trimming and J lost 0 bases, with 18 bases between them. The CDR3 loop is CASGSAGGVSTDTQYF. The CDR3 coding sequence is TGTGCCAGCGGCTCGGCCGGCGGGGTGAGCACAGATACGCAGTATTTT.

The chain combines TRBV9 with TRBJ2-5; tentative D call: TRBD2 (6 bases). Germline V lookup: CDR1 SGDLS, CDR2 YYNGEE. Trimming stripped 3 bases from V and 1 base from J, with 10 bases between. The CDR3 has 14 amino acids. CDR3 loop: CASSGGTVQETQYF. The CDR3 region has the DNA TGTGCCAGCAGCGGAGGGACTGTCCAAGAGACCCAGTACTTC.

V and J are TRBV6-5 and TRBJ2-1; no firm D call. Trimming cost V 8 bases and J 8 bases, with 13 bases left between them. CDR3 size: 12 residues. Looked up from germline, CDR1 is MNHEY and CDR2 is SVGAGI. CDR3 loop: CASATGLHEQFF. DNA for the CDR3: TGTGCCAGCGCAACGGGTTTACATGAGCAGTTCTTC.

The V gene is TRBV2, the J gene TRBJ1-5; 9 nucleotides agree with TRBD1. There are 15 residues in the CDR3. The germline V gene encodes CDR1 SNHLY and CDR2 FYNNEI. Trimming took 5 bases from V and 4 from J; bases not matched to a gene: 6. The CDR3 sequence: CASSQQGARNQPQHF. Here the CDR3 DNA reads TGTGCCAGCAGTCAACAGGGGGCAAGAAATCAGCCCCAGCATTTT.

The chain uses TRBV6-5 and TRBJ2-1; TRBD1 matches at 8 bases. The CDR3 runs to 15 residues. V gave up 7 bases and J gave up 8 bases; unmatched junction bases: 13. Germline assignment: CDR1 MNHEY and CDR2 SVGAGI. The CDR3, as DNA: TGTGCCAGCAAAGACGGTACAGGGGGGTGGTATGAGCAGTTCTTC. Protein product: CASKDGTGGWYEQFF.

The chain joins TRBV19 to TRBJ1-6; D perhaps matches TRBD1 (5 bases). The CDR3 totals 15 residues. Looked up from germline, CDR1 is LNHDA and CDR2 is SQIVND (reference sequence). V lost 3 bases, J lost 7 bases, and 13 bases lay in between. The CDR3 DNA is TGTGCCAGTAGTATTACTTGGACACCAAATTCACCCCTCCACTTT. This encodes CASSITWTPNSPLHF.

This chain connects TRBV11-3 to TRBJ2-2; 7 bases agree with TRBD1. The CDR3 is 13 amino acids. Trimming removed 6 bases from V and 6 bases from J; junction bases left unmatched: 4. From germline, CDR1 is SGHNT and CDR2 YENEEA. The CDR3 bases are TGTGCCAGCAGTTCTGACAGGGCCGGGGAGCTGTTTTTT. Encoded protein: CASSSDRAGELFF.

The count of this clone is one. The chain joins TRBV6-5 to TRBJ2-4; a weak D match, TRBD2 (5 bases). CDR1 MNHEY and CDR2 SVGAGI come from the germline V gene. This CDR3 spans 16 amino acids. V was clipped by 0 bases and J by 2 bases, with 11 bases between them. The CDR3 nucleotides read TGTGCCAGCAGTTACTCGGCTAGCATTACCAAAAACATTCAGTACTTC. This gives the protein CASSYSASITKNIQYF.

V and J are TRBV11-3 and TRBJ1-4, with D uncertain. V lost 4 bases to trimming and J lost 8 bases, with 11 bases between them. CDR3 length equals 13 residues. The germline V gene has CDR1 SGHNT and CDR2 YENEEA. CDR3 region: CASSSQQYEKLFF. The CDR3 DNA follows: TGTGCCAGCAGCTCACAGCAATACGAAAAACTGTTTTTT.

This clone was recorded once. The rearrangement uses TRBV5-1 and TRBJ2-5, with D perhaps TRBD1 (6 bases). Germline loops: CDR1 SGHRS, CDR2 YFSETQ. This CDR3 has 15 residues. The V end was cut by 7 bases, the J end by 1 base, with 17 bases between. CDR3 sequence: CASSPSRGTQETQYF. The DNA of the CDR3 is TGCGCCAGCTCCCCAAGTAGGGGGACCCAAGAGACCCAGTACTTC.

The rearrangement links TRBV27 to TRBJ2-7, with 12 bases identical to TRBD1. The junction had 3 bases not matched to a gene; V was cut back by 3 bases and J by 3 bases. CDR1 is MNHEY, CDR2 SMNVEV, per germline (reference sequence). The CDR3 is made up of 15 amino acids. The CDR3 DNA follows: TGTGCCAGCAGTTTGGGACAGGGGGCCCTCTACGAGCAGTACTTC. Its translation: CASSLGQGALYEQYF.

This clone turned up a few times. At one of its ends the junction is not consistent with the germline gene, which may arise from a read error. The V and J genes are TRBV2 and TRBJ1-2; no clear D. Per germline, CDR1 SNHLY and CDR2 FYNNEI. The CDR3 is 11 residues long. DNA for the CDR3: TGTGCCAGCAGTGAGTTGAGGGATTCGAGGTTC. Translation: CASSELRDSRF. The complete variable domain, with remaining parts taken from reference TRBV2 and TRBJ1-2, reads EPEVTQTPSHQVTQMGQEVILRCVPISNHLYFYWYRQILGQKVEFLVSFYNNEISEKSEIFDDQFSVERPDGSNFTLKIRSTKLEDSAMYFCASSELRDSRFGSGTRLTVV.

The rearrangement uses TRBV12-3 or TRBV12-4 and TRBJ1-2, with a tentative D call TRBD1 (5 bases). Deletions cut 4 bases from V and 8 bases from J, with 11 bases between. The CDR3 consists of 12 residues. The CDR3 spells CASSWGTGGYTF. The DNA of the CDR3 is TGTGCCAGCAGTTGGGGGACTGGGGGCTACACCTTC.

The chain carries TRBV10-3 and TRBJ2-7; 9 bases line up with TRBD1. This CDR3 spans 17 amino acids. V shed 3 bases, J shed 3 bases, and the junction held 12 bases outside the gene matches. Germline V CDR1 and CDR2: ENHRY, SYGVKD. The chain's CDR3 is CAISDPQGQGIFYEQYF. CDR3 nucleotides: TGTGCCATCAGTGACCCTCAAGGACAGGGGATCTTCTACGAGCAGTACTTC.

The chain couples TRBV2 to TRBJ2-1, with D hard to call. Trimming shortened V by 2 bases and J by 6 bases, and 5 bases separated the two germline ends. Germline loops: CDR1 SNHLY, CDR2 FYNNEI. This CDR3 is built from 12 residues. Here the CDR3 reads CASSEYLNEQFF. CDR3 DNA: TGTGCCAGCAGTGAATATCTCAATGAGCAGTTCTTC. Drawing the rest from reference TRBV2 and TRBJ2-1, the complete variable domain is EPEVTQTPSHQVTQMGQEVILRCVPISNHLYFYWYRQILGQKVEFLVSFYNNEISEKSEIFDDQFSVERPDGSNFTLKIRSTKLEDSAMYFCASSEYLNEQFFGPGTRLTVL.

V is TRBV2 and J is TRBJ1-3, with 8 bases that match TRBD1. V was pared by 2 bases and J by 4 bases, with 4 bases of the junction left unmatched. The CDR3 is 15 residues long. Germline assignment: CDR1 SNHLY and CDR2 FYNNEI. Here the CDR3 reads CASSERQGKGNTIYF. The CDR3 DNA reads TGTGCCAGCAGTGAACGACAGGGGAAAGGAAACACCATATATTTT.

This chain connects TRBV27 to TRBJ1-3; TRBD1 is a possible D gene (6 bases). The germline V gene has CDR1 MNHEY and CDR2 SMNVEV (reference sequence). CDR3 length equals 13 residues. V lost 6 bases and J lost 4, with 10 bases in between. For the CDR3, the DNA is TGTGCCAGCAGGGGGGCAGACGGAAACACCATATATTTT. Its protein is CASRGADGNTIYF.

This clone turned up a few times. The J gene is TRBJ2-3, the V gene TRBV5-4, with 7 bases identical to TRBD1. V was clipped by 7 bases and J by 4 bases; unmatched bases: 12. Germline V gives CDR1 SGHNT, CDR2 YYREEE (reference sequence). The CDR3 has 15 amino acids. The CDR3 sequence is CASFKGASLPDTQYF. For the CDR3, the DNA is TGTGCCAGCTTCAAGGGGGCGTCACTACCAGATACGCAGTATTTT. The whole variable domain, remainder taken from reference TRBV5-4 and TRBJ2-3, is ETGVTQSPTHLIKTRGQQVTLRCSSQSGHNTVSWYQQALGQGPQFIFQYYREEENGRGNFPPRFSGLQFPNYSSELNVNALELDDSALYLCASFKGASLPDTQYFGPGTRLTVL.

This clone has a single count. The chain carries TRBV5-1 and TRBJ1-1; 7 nucleotides agree with TRBD1. Germline lookup yields CDR1 SGHRS and CDR2 YFSETQ. Losses at the gene ends were 4 bases for V and 2 bases for J; bases not matched to a gene: 2. CDR3 length: 13 amino acids. The CDR3 bases are TGCGCCAGCAGCGTAGGGGGCAACACTGAAGCTTTCTTT. It encodes CASSVGGNTEAFF.

This rearrangement joins TRBV5-8 to TRBJ2-1, with D possibly matching TRBD1 (5 bases). This CDR3 contains 16 residues. In germline, CDR1 is SGHTS, CDR2 YDEGEE. With 2 bases removed from V and 10 bases from J, the gap between germline ends came to 22 bases. CDR3 region: CASSFNAGHTSGEQFF. As DNA, the CDR3 is TGTGCCAGCAGCTTTAATGCAGGACATACTTCTGGGGAGCAGTTCTTC.

This clone occurred a few times. The J gene is TRBJ1-4, the V gene TRBV5-8; 7 bases agree with TRBD1. Germline CDR1 and CDR2: SGHTS and YDEGEE. The CDR3 has 11 amino acids. The V gene end was trimmed by 4 bases and the J gene end by 13 bases; junction bases not matched to a gene: 4. CDR3 nucleotides: TGTGCCAGCAGCCCAGGGGGTGGACTGTTTTTT. This sequence encodes CASSPGGGLFF.

The rearrangement joins TRBV12-3 or TRBV12-4 to TRBJ2-5; possibly TRBD1 for D (5 bases). The CDR3 runs to 12 residues. Trimming took 7 bases from V and 4 from J, leaving 10 bases between them. CDR3 DNA: TGTGCCAGCACTCAGGGCGGAGAGACCCAGTACTTC. Translated: CASTQGGETQYF.

The gene calls are TRBV6-5 and TRBJ1-5, with D perhaps matching TRBD1 (6 bases). The CDR3 covers 13 residues. Germline V lookup: CDR1 MNHEY, CDR2 SVGAGI. Trimming took off 7 bases at V and 7 bases at J, with 14 bases between the two ends. The chain's CDR3 is CASTGQSGQPQHF. CDR3 nucleotide sequence: TGTGCCAGCACAGGACAGTCGGGGCAGCCCCAGCATTTT.